The present T cell receptor (beta chain) was sequenced within a study of blood T cell repertoires in COVID-19. TCRdb's copy holds only in-frame clones and misses some; the assay was immunoSEQ multiplex PCR. This table has about 140,000 clones, roughly four fifths appearing once. The CDR3 is 15 amino acids. Germline V gene data show CDR1 as SGHNT and CDR2 as YYREEE (reference sequence). The V segment lost 3 bases and the J segment 4 bases; nucleotides outside the gene matches: 8. This chain links TRBV5-4 with TRBJ2-3; 7 nucleotides line up with TRBD2. Sequencing used peripheral blood. This receptor was obtained from a human donor in a cohort sampled during active COVID-19. CDR3 sequence reads: CASSWQAGSADTQYF. CDR3 DNA sequence: TGTGCCAGCAGCTGGCAAGCGGGGTCGGCAGATACGCAGTATTTT.